Following are 8 T cell receptor beta chains from one sample sequenced in a study of T-cell reconstitution after alpha-beta-depleted transplantation in children. During its preparation, the TCRbeta library received unique molecular identifiers. One entry per CDR3 protein results from TCRdb running MiXCR on the PCR reads. Among just over 70,000 distinct CDR3 sequences listed, just under 7.5% were seen once. Sequenced material: PBMCs from the stem cell graft donor, taken from the stem cell graft. These receptors came from a human donor who donated a stem cell graft to a child with acute lymphoblastic leukemia.

The sample holds many counts of this clonotype. The chain carries TRBV6-5 and TRBJ2-2, with 10 bases aligning to TRBD2. The germline CDR1 and CDR2 sequences are MNHEY and SVGAGI. CDR3 size: 14 residues. Losses at the gene ends were 8 bases for V and 6 bases for J; bases not matched to a gene: 6. The CDR3 sequence is CASASGSPPGELFF. The CDR3 DNA sequence: TGTGCCAGCGCTAGCGGGAGCCCGCCCGGGGAGCTGTTTTTT.

The table lists this clonotype with many counts. The V gene is TRBV20-1, the J gene TRBJ2-5; D not resolved. The length of the CDR3 is 12 residues. The V end was cut by 1 base, the J end by 4 bases, with 7 bases between. Germline CDR1 DFQATT, CDR2 SNEGSKA (reference sequence). Written as DNA, the CDR3 is TGCAGTGCTAGAGCGGCAGCAGAGACCCAGTACTTC. This codes for CSARAAAETQYF.

Many counts were recorded for this clonotype. The chain couples TRBV6-2 or TRBV6-3 to TRBJ2-7; 7 bases fit TRBD1. Germline V CDR1 and CDR2: MNHEY, SVGEGT. V trimming: 6 bases; J trimming: 5 bases; junction bases outside the gene matches: 7. This CDR3 has 13 amino acids. This CDR3 is CASRTGTVHEQYF. DNA for the CDR3: TGTGCCAGCAGGACCGGGACAGTGCACGAGCAGTACTTC.

This clonotype has a handful of counts. This chain uses TRBV19 with TRBJ2-7, with D possibly being TRBD1 (7 bases). The CDR3 contains 14 residues. Germline-derived CDR1 and CDR2 are LNHDA and SQIVND (reference sequence). The V end was cut by 7 bases, the J end by 4 bases, with 17 bases between. For the CDR3, the DNA is TGTGCCAGTACCACGGGAGACAGGGCGTACGAGCAGTACTTC. Its translation: CASTTGDRAYEQYF. The full variable domain, its missing parts supplied by reference TRBV19 and TRBJ2-7, is DGGITQSPKYLFRKEGQNVTLSCEQNLNHDAMYWYRQDPGQGLRLIYYSQIVNDFQKGDIAEGYSVSREKKESFPLTVTSAQKNPTAFYLCASTTGDRAYEQYFGPGTRLTVT.

This clonotype has ten or more counts. The J gene is TRBJ1-1, the V gene TRBV6-1, with TRBD1 matching 7 bases. CDR3 length: 15 amino acids. V was clipped by 6 bases and J by 4 bases; unmatched bases: 11. The germline CDR1 and CDR2 sequences are MNHNS and SASEGT. The CDR3 is CASRSARDRGTEAFF. CDR3 DNA sequence: TGTGCCAGCAGAAGCGCCAGGGACAGAGGCACTGAAGCTTTCTTT.

Only a few counts were recorded for this clonotype. CDR3 in DNA: TGTGCCAGCTGGTCTAGCGGGAGGGGCGAGCAGTACTTC. It codes for CASWSSGRGEQYF. The chain recombines TRBV2 with TRBJ2-7, with 12 bases aligning to TRBD2. Germline CDR1 and CDR2: SNHLY and FYNNEI. This CDR3 is built from 13 residues. V was pared by 8 bases and J by 6 bases, with 5 bases of the junction left unmatched.

This rearrangement joins TRBV29-1 to TRBJ1-2; a possible D gene is TRBD1 (5 bases). V lost 3 bases and J lost 0, with 8 bases in between. The germline gives CDR1 SQVTM, CDR2 ANQGSEA. The CDR3 consists of 13 residues. Written as DNA, the CDR3 is TGCAGCGTTGAGACGACAGCTAACTATGGCTACACCTTC. It codes for CSVETTANYGYTF.

This clonotype was seen at least ten times. One end of the junction is discordant with germline, which a read error may explain. The rearrangement uses TRBV7-8 and TRBJ2-1, with a weak D call TRBD1 (5 bases). Germline CDR1 SGHVS, CDR2 FQNEAQ. This CDR3 contains 16 residues. The chain's CDR3 is CASSPRLSVLDNDQFF. CDR3 nucleotides: TGTGCCAGCAGCCCCCGACTCTCAGTACTGGACAATGATCAGTTCTTC.